This T cell receptor beta chain came from a study of CD8 T cells in ankylosing spondylitis. In the case of this clonotype: Its cognate antigen is unknown.

With molecular barcodes, quantitative 5'-RACE was used to make the TCR beta libraries. MiXCR was run by TCRdb on the 5' RACE reads, yielding one entry per CDR3 protein. The table lists approximately 400,000 distinct CDR3 sequences, 15% to 20% of them singletons. Study outcomes and limitations: Fewer than ten highly homologous variants made up a TCR beta motif that seemed to typify ankylosing spondylitis blood.

The clonotype comes from a male donor with ankylosing spondylitis. Source material: blood, either unsorted or a sorted T cell fraction (not recorded which).

CDR3: CASRHRDRGLASTGELFF. CDR3 sequence (DNA): TGCGCCAGCAGACACCGGGACAGGGGGCTAGCAAGCACCGGGGAGCTGTTTTTT. This rearrangement joins TRBV5-1 to TRBJ2-2; 12 bases fit TRBD1. Unmatched junction bases numbered 12, after V lost 5 bases and J lost 4 bases. CDR3 length: 18 residues. Germline loops: CDR1 SGHRS, CDR2 YFSETQ.